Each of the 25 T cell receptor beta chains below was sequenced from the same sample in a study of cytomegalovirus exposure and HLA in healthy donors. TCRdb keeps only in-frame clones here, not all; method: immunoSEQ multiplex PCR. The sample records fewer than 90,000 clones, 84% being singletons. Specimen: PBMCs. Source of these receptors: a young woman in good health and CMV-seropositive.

The CDR3 loop is CASSPTGVGTEAFF. CDR3 sequence (DNA): TGTGCCAGCAGCCCGACAGGGGTCGGCACTGAAGCTTTCTTT. The J gene is TRBJ1-1, the V gene TRBV5-6; 8 bases agree with TRBD1. The CDR3 runs to 14 residues. Germline values: CDR1 SGHDT, CDR2 YYEEEE. The junction had 6 bases not matched to a gene; V was cut back by 4 bases and J by 4 bases.

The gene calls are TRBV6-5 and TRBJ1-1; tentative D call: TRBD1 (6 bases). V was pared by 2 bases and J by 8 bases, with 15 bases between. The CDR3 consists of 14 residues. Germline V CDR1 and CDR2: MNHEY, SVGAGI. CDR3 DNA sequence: TGTGCCAGCAGTTACGGGGGGGCAACGGGGGAAGCTTTCTTT. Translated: CASSYGGATGEAFF.

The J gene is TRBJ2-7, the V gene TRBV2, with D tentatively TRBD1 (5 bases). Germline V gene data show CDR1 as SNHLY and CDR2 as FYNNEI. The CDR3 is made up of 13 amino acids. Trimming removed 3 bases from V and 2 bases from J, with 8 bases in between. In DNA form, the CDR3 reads TGTGCCAGCAGTGAGCAGGGTCCCTACGAGCAGTACTTC. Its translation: CASSEQGPYEQYF.

The CDR3 bases are TGTGCCAGCAGACAGGGGGCGAACACTGAAGCTTTCTTT. This sequence encodes CASRQGANTEAFF. V is TRBV6-6 and J is TRBJ1-1, with 9 bases aligning to TRBD1. The CDR3 is made up of 13 amino acids. CDR1 MNHNY and CDR2 SVGAGI come from the germline V gene (reference sequence). The trim removed 6 bases at V and 1 base at J, leaving 0 bases unmatched.

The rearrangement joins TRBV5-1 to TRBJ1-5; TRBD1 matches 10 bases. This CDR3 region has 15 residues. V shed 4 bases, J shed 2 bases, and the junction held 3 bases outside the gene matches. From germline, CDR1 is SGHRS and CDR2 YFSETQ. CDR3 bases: TGCGCCAGCAGCAGGACAGGGGGACGCAATCAGCCCCAGCATTTT. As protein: CASSRTGGRNQPQHF. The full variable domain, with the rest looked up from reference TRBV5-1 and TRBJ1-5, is KAGVTQTPRYLIKTRGQQVTLSCSPISGHRSVSWYQQTPGQGLQFLFEYFSETQRNKGNFPGRFSGRQFSNSRSEMNVSTLELGDSALYLCASSRTGGRNQPQHFGDGTRLSIL.

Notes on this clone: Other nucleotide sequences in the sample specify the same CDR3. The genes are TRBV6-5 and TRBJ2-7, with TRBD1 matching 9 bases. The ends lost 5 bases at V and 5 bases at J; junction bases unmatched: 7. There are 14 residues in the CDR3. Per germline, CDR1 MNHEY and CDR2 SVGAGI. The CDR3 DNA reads TGTGCCAGCAGTCGCGACAGGGGGTCCCACGAGCAGTACTTC. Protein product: CASSRDRGSHEQYF.

This CDR3 is CASSQPVRGSSYGYTF. CDR3 DNA: TGCGCCAGCAGCCAACCGGTTAGGGGGTCCTCCTATGGCTACACCTTC. The rearrangement uses TRBV4-1 and TRBJ1-2; TRBD1 is a possible D gene (6 bases). CDR3 length: 16 amino acids. V was shortened by 2 bases and J by 4 bases, with 17 bases between the two germline ends. Germline CDR1 is MGHRA and CDR2 is YSYEKL.

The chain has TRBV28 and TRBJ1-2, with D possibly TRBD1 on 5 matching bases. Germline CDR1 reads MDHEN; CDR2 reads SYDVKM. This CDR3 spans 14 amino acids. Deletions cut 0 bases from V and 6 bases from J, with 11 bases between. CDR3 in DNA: TGTGCCAGCAGTTTATGGGGTAGGGGTAATGGCTACACCTTC. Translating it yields CASSLWGRGNGYTF.

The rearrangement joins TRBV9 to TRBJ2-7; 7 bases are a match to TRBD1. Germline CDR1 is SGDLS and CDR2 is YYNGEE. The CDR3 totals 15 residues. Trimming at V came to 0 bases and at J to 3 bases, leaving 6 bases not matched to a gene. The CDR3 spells CASSVETGWHYEQYF. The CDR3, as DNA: TGTGCCAGCAGCGTAGAGACAGGGTGGCACTACGAGCAGTACTTC.

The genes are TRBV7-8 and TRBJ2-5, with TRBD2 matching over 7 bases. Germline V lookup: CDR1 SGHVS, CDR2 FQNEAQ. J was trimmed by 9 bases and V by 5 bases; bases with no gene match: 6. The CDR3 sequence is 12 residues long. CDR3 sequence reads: CASSASSGAQYF. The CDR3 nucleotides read TGTGCCAGCAGCGCTAGCAGCGGGGCCCAGTACTTC.

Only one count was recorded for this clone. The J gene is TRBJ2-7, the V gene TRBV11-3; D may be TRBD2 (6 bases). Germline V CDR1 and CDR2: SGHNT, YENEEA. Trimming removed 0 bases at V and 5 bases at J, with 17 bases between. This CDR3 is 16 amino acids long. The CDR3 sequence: CASSLEVGDFPHEQYF. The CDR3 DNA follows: TGTGCCAGCAGCTTAGAAGTTGGGGACTTCCCCCACGAGCAGTACTTC.

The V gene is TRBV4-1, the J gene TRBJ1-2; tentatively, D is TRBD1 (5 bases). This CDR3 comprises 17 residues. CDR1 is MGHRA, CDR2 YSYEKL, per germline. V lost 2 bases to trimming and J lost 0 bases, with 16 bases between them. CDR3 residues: CASSQLSLGLSNYGYTF. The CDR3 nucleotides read TGCGCCAGCAGCCAACTAAGCTTGGGACTATCTAACTATGGCTACACCTTC.

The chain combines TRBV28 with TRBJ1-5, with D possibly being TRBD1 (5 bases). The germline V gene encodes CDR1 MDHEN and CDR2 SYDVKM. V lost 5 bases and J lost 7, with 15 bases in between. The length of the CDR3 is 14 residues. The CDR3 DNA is TGTGCCAGCAGTATCGGGGGGGGGAAACAGCCCCAGCATTTT. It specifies CASSIGGGKQPQHF. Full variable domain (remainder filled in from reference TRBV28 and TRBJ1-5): DVKVTQSSRYLVKRTGEKVFLECVQDMDHENMFWYRQDPGLGLRLIYFSYDVKMKEKGDIPEGYSVSREKKERFSLILESASTNQTSMYLCASSIGGGKQPQHFGDGTRLSIL.

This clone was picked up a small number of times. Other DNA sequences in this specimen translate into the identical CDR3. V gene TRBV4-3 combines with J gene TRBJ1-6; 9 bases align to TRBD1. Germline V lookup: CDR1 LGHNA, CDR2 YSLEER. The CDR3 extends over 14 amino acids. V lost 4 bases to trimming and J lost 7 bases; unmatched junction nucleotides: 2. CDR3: CASSPGQGNSPLHF. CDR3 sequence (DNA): TGCGCCAGCAGCCCCGGACAGGGGAATTCACCCCTCCACTTT.

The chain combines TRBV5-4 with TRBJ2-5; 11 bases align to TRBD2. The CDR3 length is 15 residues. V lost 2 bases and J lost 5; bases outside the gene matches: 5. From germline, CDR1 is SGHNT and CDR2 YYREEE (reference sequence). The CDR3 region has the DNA TGTGCCAGCAGCTTTATGGTAGCGGGGGGGGAGACCCAGTACTTC. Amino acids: CASSFMVAGGETQYF.

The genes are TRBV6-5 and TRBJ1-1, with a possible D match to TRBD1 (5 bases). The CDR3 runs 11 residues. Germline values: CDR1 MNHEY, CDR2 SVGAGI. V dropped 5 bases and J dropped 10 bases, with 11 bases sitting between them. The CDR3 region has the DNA TGTGCCAGCAGTCAGGGAAGTGGAGCTTTCTTT. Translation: CASSQGSGAFF.

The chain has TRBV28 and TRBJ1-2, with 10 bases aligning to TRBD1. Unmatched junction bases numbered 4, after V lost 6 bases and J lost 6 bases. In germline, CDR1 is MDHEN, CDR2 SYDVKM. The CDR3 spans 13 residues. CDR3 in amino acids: CASSFDRGHGYTF. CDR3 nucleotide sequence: TGTGCCAGCAGCTTCGACAGGGGGCATGGCTACACCTTC.

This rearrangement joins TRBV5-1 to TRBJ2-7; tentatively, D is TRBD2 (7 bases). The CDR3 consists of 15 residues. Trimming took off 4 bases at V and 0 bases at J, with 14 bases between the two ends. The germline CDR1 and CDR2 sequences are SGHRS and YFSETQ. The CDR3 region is CASSASGGLSYEQYF. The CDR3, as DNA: TGCGCCAGCAGCGCATCGGGGGGCCTCTCCTACGAGCAGTACTTC.

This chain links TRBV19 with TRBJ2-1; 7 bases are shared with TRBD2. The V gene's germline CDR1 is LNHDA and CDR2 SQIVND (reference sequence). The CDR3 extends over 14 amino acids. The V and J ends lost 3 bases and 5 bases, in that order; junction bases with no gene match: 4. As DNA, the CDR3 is TGTGCCAGTAGTATTCTCGGGGGGAACAATGAGCAGTTCTTC. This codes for CASSILGGNNEQFF.

For the CDR3, the DNA is TGTGCCAGCAGCTGGACAGGGGGGGGCGGTGATGAAAAACTGTTTTTT. As protein: CASSWTGGGGDEKLFF. The chain has TRBV7-9 and TRBJ1-4, with 10 bases matching TRBD1. Germline CDR1 is SEHNR and CDR2 is FQNEAQ (reference sequence). The CDR3 totals 16 residues. The J segment lost 6 bases and the V segment lost 4 bases, leaving 8 bases of the junction unmatched.

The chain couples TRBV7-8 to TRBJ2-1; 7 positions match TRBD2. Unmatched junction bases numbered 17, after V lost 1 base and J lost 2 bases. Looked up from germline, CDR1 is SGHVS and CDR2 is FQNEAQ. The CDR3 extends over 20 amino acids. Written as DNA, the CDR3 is TGTGCCAGCAGCTTAGTGGGAGGGGCCCCAGACGGAAGCCCCTACAATGAGCAGTTCTTC. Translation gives CASSLVGGAPDGSPYNEQFF.

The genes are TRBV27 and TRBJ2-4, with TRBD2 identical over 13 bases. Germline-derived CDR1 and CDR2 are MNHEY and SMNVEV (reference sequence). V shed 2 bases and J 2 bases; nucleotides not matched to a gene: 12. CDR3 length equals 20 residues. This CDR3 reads CASSLALLAGGPLTKNIQYF. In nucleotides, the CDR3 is TGTGCCAGCAGTTTAGCCTTACTAGCGGGGGGGCCTCTAACCAAAAACATTCAGTACTTC.

The CDR3 region is CAWTLTGSAREQYF. CDR3 DNA sequence: TGTGCCTGGACCTTGACAGGGTCTGCGAGGGAGCAGTACTTC. The chain employs TRBV30 and TRBJ2-7; 7 nucleotides line up with TRBD1. Germline CDR1 is GTSNPN and CDR2 is SVGIG (reference sequence). V was pared by 4 bases and J by 7 bases, with 13 bases of the junction left unmatched. The CDR3 has 14 amino acids.

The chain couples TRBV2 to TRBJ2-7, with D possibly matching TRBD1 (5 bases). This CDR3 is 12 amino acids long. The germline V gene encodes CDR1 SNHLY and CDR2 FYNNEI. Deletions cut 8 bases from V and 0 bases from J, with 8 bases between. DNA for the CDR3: TGTGCCAGCTCAGGGATCTCCTACGAGCAGTACTTC. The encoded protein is CASSGISYEQYF.

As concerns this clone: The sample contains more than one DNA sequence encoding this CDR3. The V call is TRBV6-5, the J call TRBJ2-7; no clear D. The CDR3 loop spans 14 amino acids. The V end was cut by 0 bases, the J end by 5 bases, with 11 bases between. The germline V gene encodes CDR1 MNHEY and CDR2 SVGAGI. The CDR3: CASSYSRGSHEQYF. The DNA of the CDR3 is TGTGCCAGCAGTTACTCACGTGGTAGTCACGAGCAGTACTTC.